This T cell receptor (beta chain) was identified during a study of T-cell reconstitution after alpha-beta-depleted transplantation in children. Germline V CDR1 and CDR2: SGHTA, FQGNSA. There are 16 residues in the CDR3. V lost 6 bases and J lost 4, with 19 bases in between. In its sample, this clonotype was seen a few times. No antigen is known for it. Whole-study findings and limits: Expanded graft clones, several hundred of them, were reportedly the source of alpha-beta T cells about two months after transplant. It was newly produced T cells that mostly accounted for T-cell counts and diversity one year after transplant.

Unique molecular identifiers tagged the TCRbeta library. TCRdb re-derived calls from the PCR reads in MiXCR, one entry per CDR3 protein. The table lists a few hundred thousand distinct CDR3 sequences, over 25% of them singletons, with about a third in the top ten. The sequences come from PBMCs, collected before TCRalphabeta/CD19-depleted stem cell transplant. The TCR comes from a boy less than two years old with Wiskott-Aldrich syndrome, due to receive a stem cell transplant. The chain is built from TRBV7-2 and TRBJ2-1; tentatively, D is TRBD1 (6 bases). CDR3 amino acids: CASSDRGGSMYNEQFF. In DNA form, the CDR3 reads TGTGCCAGCAGTGACAGAGGGGGTTCGATGTACAATGAGCAGTTCTTC.